Following are 21 T cell receptor beta chains from one sample sequenced in a study of preoperative IRX-2 immunotherapy in early breast cancer. Sequencing was performed with immunoSEQ multiplex PCR; in TCRdb, only in-frame clones are kept and a portion is missing. The sample consists of about 98,000 clones, more than 80% of them appearing once. The treatment: preoperative locoregional IRX-2 cytokine immunotherapy. Sequencing was performed on tumor tissue, taken after IRX-2 immunotherapy. The receptors stem from a human donor with breast cancer.

The rearrangement uses TRBV15 and TRBJ1-5; unclear D gene. CDR3 length: 16 residues. The germline CDR1 and CDR2 sequences are LNHNV and YYDKDF (reference sequence). V shed 0 bases and J shed 1 base, with 10 bases lying between them. CDR3 region: CATSRDRSGSNQPQHF. For the CDR3, the DNA is TGTGCCACCAGCAGAGATCGGAGCGGAAGCAATCAGCCCCAGCATTTT.

The V call is TRBV6-8, the J call TRBJ1-5; TRBD1 matches 7 bases. The CDR3 consists of 14 residues. Trimming removed 6 bases from V and 2 bases from J; junction bases left unmatched: 4. CDR1 and CDR2 from the germline V gene are MNHGY and SAAAGT. This CDR3 reads CASSSTGRNQPQHF. CDR3 sequence (DNA): TGTGCCAGCAGCTCGACAGGGCGCAATCAGCCCCAGCATTTT.

This chain joins TRBV6-7 and TRBJ1-5; no reliable D call. TRBV6-7 is noted as an ORF with a role that remains uncertain. Trimming pared 6 bases from V and 6 bases from J, leaving 12 bases between. The CDR3 is 13 residues long. The CDR3 DNA follows: TGTGCCAGCAGATGGGAGGGTAGTCAGCCCCAGCATTTT. Translated, it gives CASRWEGSQPQHF.

V gene TRBV5-1 combines with J gene TRBJ2-2, with D perhaps matching TRBD1 (7 bases). The germline V gene has CDR1 SGHRS and CDR2 YFSETQ. The germline V and J ends were trimmed by 0 bases and 5 bases, with 14 bases remaining between them. This CDR3 spans 16 amino acids. The CDR3 region is CASSLGRGRETGELFF. In DNA, the CDR3 is TGCGCCAGCAGCTTGGGGAGGGGGCGAGAAACCGGGGAGCTGTTTTTT.

In its sample, this clone was seen a few times. The chain carries TRBV18 and TRBJ1-3, with D unresolved. Germline loops: CDR1 KGHSH, CDR2 LQKENI. The CDR3 runs to 15 residues. The V end lost 2 bases, the J end lost 1 base, and 9 bases lay between the germline ends. CDR3 coding DNA: TGTGCCAGCTCACCAGGGGAAGGATCTGGAAACACCATATATTTT. It translates to CASSPGEGSGNTIYF.

This chain joins TRBV15 and TRBJ1-2; no firm D call. The germline V and J ends were trimmed by 1 base and 4 bases, with 10 bases remaining between them. CDR3 size: 14 residues. Looked up from germline, CDR1 is LNHNV and CDR2 is YYDKDF (reference sequence). As DNA, the CDR3 is TGTGCCACCAGCAGAGTCGAGAGCGGCTATGGCTACACCTTC. It specifies CATSRVESGYGYTF.

This rearrangement joins TRBV6-8 to TRBJ1-2; no clear D gene. Trimming left V 3 bases short and J 11 bases short, with 16 bases between. This CDR3 has 13 residues. The germline V gene encodes CDR1 MNHGY and CDR2 SAAAGT. CDR3 amino acids: CASSYFEDVGYTF. The CDR3 DNA sequence: TGTGCCAGCAGTTATTTCGAGGACGTTGGGTACACCTTC.

As to this clone: The DNA has a base that is unclear or was not read; X is used for its residue. V and J are TRBV4-1 and TRBJ2-2, with D perhaps TRBD2 (7 bases). V lost 2 bases to trimming and J lost 0 bases, with 13 bases between them. The CDR3 covers 17 residues. Germline V CDR1 and CDR2: MGHRA, YSYEKL. CDR3 in DNA: TGCGCCAGCAGCCAAYGTCGCGGGGGCTCGAACACCGGGGAGCTGTTTTTT. It yields the protein CASSQXRGGSNTGELFF.

Worth noting for this clone: A read error may account for a junction end that differs from germline. The chain has TRBV6-8 and TRBJ2-3; D is unclear. Germline lookup yields CDR1 MNHGY and CDR2 SAAAGT. The CDR3 extends over 16 amino acids. This CDR3 is CAISAAAIQNTDTQYF. As DNA, the CDR3 is TGTGCCATCAGTGCCGCGGCTATCCAAAACACAGATACGCAGTATTTT.

V gene TRBV28 combines with J gene TRBJ1-1, with D maybe TRBD1 (6 bases). Trimming pared 6 bases from V and 3 bases from J, leaving 20 bases between. CDR3 length: 16 amino acids. Looked up from germline, CDR1 is MDHEN and CDR2 is SYDVKM. CDR3 residues: CASRPAPQGTDTEAFF. Written as DNA, the CDR3 is TGTGCCAGCAGGCCCGCCCCGCAGGGGACGGACACTGAAGCTTTCTTT.

This clone was observed once. The V call is TRBV28, the J call TRBJ1-1, with TRBD1 as a possible D gene (5 bases). Trimming took 8 bases from V and 6 from J, leaving 13 bases between them. This CDR3 comprises 12 residues. Germline-derived CDR1 and CDR2 are MDHEN and SYDVKM. CDR3 nucleotides: TGTGCCAGCCGTATCGGGGCCTCTGAAGCTTTCTTT. Translating it yields CASRIGASEAFF.

To note about this clone: Relative to the germline gene, one junction end is altered; a read error may explain this. V gene TRBV6-8 combines with J gene TRBJ2-7, with TRBD1 matching 7 bases. Germline loops: CDR1 MNHGY, CDR2 SAAAGT. The CDR3 spans 13 residues. CDR3: CASNRDSGYEQYF. Here the CDR3 DNA reads TGTGCCAGCAACCGGGACAGCGGATACGAACAGTACTTC.

In its sample, this clone was seen a few times. V and J are TRBV5-1 and TRBJ1-1; tentatively, D is TRBD1 (6 bases). This CDR3 is 14 amino acids long. Germline V lookup: CDR1 SGHRS, CDR2 YFSETQ. Trimming cost V 3 bases and J 4 bases, with 13 bases left between them. CDR3 sequence: CASSSRQAATEAFF. The CDR3 DNA reads TGCGCCAGCAGCTCCCGACAGGCGGCCACTGAAGCTTTCTTT. The whole variable domain, filled in from reference TRBV5-1 and TRBJ1-1, reads KAGVTQTPRYLIKTRGQQVTLSCSPISGHRSVSWYQQTPGQGLQFLFEYFSETQRNKGNFPGRFSGRQFSNSRSEMNVSTLELGDSALYLCASSSRQAATEAFFGQGTRLTVV.

The V gene is TRBV6-8, the J gene TRBJ2-7; 7 bases are a match to TRBD1. The trim removed 6 bases at V and 0 bases at J, leaving 2 bases unmatched. The germline V gene has CDR1 MNHGY and CDR2 SAAAGT. The CDR3 runs 13 residues. CDR3 sequence: CASRAGGSYEQYF. The CDR3 DNA sequence: TGTGCCAGCAGAGCAGGGGGCTCCTACGAGCAGTACTTC.

The rearrangement links TRBV11-3 to TRBJ2-5; TRBD1 agrees at 10 bases. Trimming took 4 bases from V and 3 from J; bases not matched to a gene: 2. This CDR3 has 14 amino acids. Germline loops: CDR1 SGHNT, CDR2 YENEEA. The CDR3 sequence: CASSSGTGEETQYF. CDR3 sequence (DNA): TGTGCCAGCAGCTCCGGGACAGGGGAAGAGACCCAGTACTTC.

For this clone: The CDR3 goes on 1 residue after the read ends, and that part is filled in from the germline J gene. The rearrangement uses TRBV12-2 and TRBJ1-2. TRBV12-2 is termed a pseudogene. This CDR3 comprises 14 residues. CDR3 bases read: TGTGCAAGTCGCTTAGCTCCTGGGTGGAATGGCTACACC. This codes for CASRLAPGWNGYT. The entire CDR3 is CASRLAPGWNGYTF.

This clone showed up many times. This rearrangement joins TRBV19 to TRBJ1-5, with 9 bases aligning to TRBD1. Germline loops: CDR1 LNHDA, CDR2 SQIVND (reference sequence). The CDR3 spans 20 residues. Trimming removed 5 bases from V and 9 bases from J; junction bases left unmatched: 26. The CDR3, as DNA: TGTGCCAGTAGTCAGGACAGGGGTCACACCTATGAATCCAGGAATACGCCCCAGCATTTT. Its protein is CASSQDRGHTYESRNTPQHF. Drawing the rest from reference TRBV19 and TRBJ1-5, the complete variable domain is DGGITQSPKYLFRKEGQNVTLSCEQNLNHDAMYWYRQDPGQGLRLIYYSQIVNDFQKGDIAEGYSVSREKKESFPLTVTSAQKNPTAFYLCASSQDRGHTYESRNTPQHFGDGTRLSIL.

The chain carries TRBV6-9 and TRBJ1-2; the D is unclear. Trimming removed 6 bases from V and 4 bases from J, with 12 bases in between. The V gene's germline CDR1 is MNHGY and CDR2 SVAAGI. This CDR3 is built from 13 residues. CDR3 sequence: CASRGDQIYGYTF. For the CDR3, the DNA is TGTGCCAGCAGGGGCGACCAGATCTATGGCTACACCTTC.

The CDR3 is CASSEAGRGPEAFF. CDR3 DNA sequence: TGTGCCAGCAGTGAAGCGGGCAGGGGCCCTGAAGCTTTCTTT. V is TRBV6-1 and J is TRBJ1-1; D might be TRBD1 (6 bases). V lost 0 bases and J lost 6, with 11 bases in between. Germline loops: CDR1 MNHNS, CDR2 SASEGT. This CDR3 region has 14 residues.

In this sample, this clone turned up a few times. V is TRBV19 and J is TRBJ1-5; D gene ambiguous. Per the germline V gene, CDR1 is LNHDA and CDR2 is SQIVND (reference sequence). V was pared by 10 bases and J by 0 bases, with 10 bases between. This CDR3 is built from 13 residues. The CDR3 sequence is CATSLNSNQPQHF. The CDR3 DNA follows: TGTGCCACCTCACTGAATAGCAATCAGCCCCAGCATTTT.

V and J are TRBV19 and TRBJ2-3, with 9 bases that match TRBD1. With V trimmed by 5 bases and J by 1 base, 4 bases remained unmatched. Germline V CDR1 and CDR2: LNHDA, SQIVND (reference sequence). The CDR3 contains 15 residues. The CDR3 coding sequence is TGTGCCAGTAGTCCGACAGGGGGGGGCACAGATACGCAGTATTTT. Its protein is CASSPTGGGTDTQYF.